This T cell receptor beta chain was retrieved from a study of PD-1 blockade in classical Hodgkin lymphoma. The germline gives CDR1 SNHLY, CDR2 FYNNEI. The CDR3 is made up of 15 amino acids. The patients all showed relapse after autologous stem cell transplantation, while their brentuximab vedotin exposure varied. The table came from immunoSEQ multiplex PCR; TCRdb's copy has only in-frame clones and leaves some out. The sample carries about 13,000 clones, about 88% recorded once. Points on this clone: One end of the junction varies from germline; a read error may be responsible.

Sequencing used peripheral blood mononuclear cells (PBMCs), obtained at baseline. This sequence joins TRBV2 and TRBJ1-1; 8 bases agree with TRBD1. This clonotype was obtained from a human donor with classical Hodgkin lymphoma. The DNA of the CDR3 is TGTGCCAGCACTGGACAGGGTCCCATGAACACTGGAGCTTTCTTT. It encodes CASTGQGPMNTGAFF. The full variable domain, its missing parts supplied by reference TRBV2 and TRBJ1-1, is EPEVTQTPSHQVTQMGQEVILRCVPISNHLYFYWYRQILGQKVEFLVSFYNNEISEKSEIFDDQFSVERPDGSNFTLKIRSTKLEDSAMYFCASTGQGPMNTGAFFGQGTRLTVV.